Here is one TCR beta chain with its context. This sample stems from a study of T cell responses to AZD1222 COVID-19 vaccine. Produced via immunoSEQ multiplex PCR; TCRdb's table is partial and in-frame only. Of more than 100,000 clones listed, around 89% are singletons. With 3 bases removed from V and 0 bases from J, the gap between germline ends came to 9 bases. CDR1 is MNHNS, CDR2 SASEGT, per germline. The CDR3 covers 14 residues. The clonotype originates from an adult in good health. This material consisted of peripheral blood, taken on day 0 of AZD1222 vaccination. The chain couples TRBV6-1 to TRBJ2-7; D may be TRBD2 (6 bases). CDR3 nucleotide sequence: TGTGCCAGCAGTGAGGAGGGAAACTCCTACGAGCAGTACTTC. It yields the protein CASSEEGNSYEQYF.